One and the same sample provided the 26 T cell receptor beta chains below, sequenced in a study of shared T cell receptors in the human thymus. The assay was immunoSEQ multiplex PCR, and TCRdb's table has in-frame clones only and misses some. The sample lists hundreds of thousands of clones, 70% to 80% occurring once. These data are also associated with another study on human thymus T cells.

The specimen was thymocytes. These TCRs come from a boy under two years old with a congenital heart defect.

CDR3 residues: CASTGLAGETYNEQFF. CDR3 nucleotide sequence: TGCGCCAGCACGGGACTAGCGGGAGAAACCTACAATGAGCAGTTCTTC. The J gene is TRBJ2-1, the V gene TRBV10-2; 14 nucleotides line up with TRBD2. CDR1 and CDR2 (germline): WSHSY, SAAADI. Losses at the gene ends were 7 bases for V and 2 bases for J; bases not matched to a gene: 4. This CDR3 contains 16 residues.

This clone was observed a few times. The genes are TRBV6-1 and TRBJ1-5; no firm D call. The V end lost 5 bases, the J end lost 2 bases, and 10 bases lay between the germline ends. CDR3 length: 14 residues. Per germline, CDR1 MNHNS and CDR2 SASEGT. The chain's CDR3 is CASSRYFGNQPQHF. CDR3 DNA: TGTGCCAGCAGTCGCTATTTTGGCAATCAGCCCCAGCATTTT.

This chain links TRBV4-3 with TRBJ1-2; D possibly corresponds to TRBD1 (6 bases). In germline, CDR1 is LGHNA, CDR2 YSLEER. V was shortened by 5 bases and J by 2 bases, with 6 bases between the two germline ends. This CDR3 comprises 12 residues. The DNA of the CDR3 is TGCGCCAGCAGCACAGGGAACTATGGCTACACCTTC. It translates to CASSTGNYGYTF.

This clone is a singleton in its sample. V and J are TRBV7-2 and TRBJ2-7; no firm D call. Germline CDR1 SGHTA, CDR2 FQGNSA. V was pared by 5 bases and J by 7 bases, with 15 bases between. The length of the CDR3 is 13 residues. The CDR3 coding sequence is TGTGCCAGCAGCCGTAGTACGGTCCGAGAGCAGTACTTC. This sequence encodes CASSRSTVREQYF.

About this clone: The junction departs from germline at one end; a sequencing error may be responsible. The identical CDR3 is also encoded by other nucleotide sequences in the sample. The genes are TRBV6-5 and TRBJ1-4; D is ambiguous. In germline, CDR1 is MNHEY, CDR2 SVGAGI. The CDR3 is made up of 13 amino acids. CDR3 sequence: CASSYSRVYKLFF. CDR3 DNA sequence: TGTGCCAGCAGCTACTCGAGGGTTTATAAACTGTTTTTT.

The chain has TRBV15 and TRBJ2-1, with TRBD2 identical over 9 bases. The CDR3 contains 16 residues. With 0 bases clipped from V and 5 bases from J, the junction kept 5 bases outside the gene matches. The germline gives CDR1 LNHNV, CDR2 YYDKDF (reference sequence). In DNA, the CDR3 is TGTGCCACCAGCAGAGATTGGGCTAGCGGGAACAATGAGCAGTTCTTC. Its translation: CATSRDWASGNNEQFF.

The rearrangement uses TRBV30 and TRBJ1-1; D remains ambiguous. Trimming removed 4 bases at V and 1 base at J, with 7 bases between. CDR1 and CDR2 (germline): GTSNPN, SVGIG (reference sequence). The CDR3 runs to 12 residues. CDR3 region: CAWTTQNTEAFF. The CDR3 region has the DNA TGTGCCTGGACAACACAGAACACTGAAGCTTTCTTT.

The chain uses TRBV7-9 and TRBJ2-7, with 9 bases identical to TRBD1. J lost 3 bases, V lost 3 bases, and 18 bases had no gene match. Germline V gives CDR1 SEHNR, CDR2 FQNEAQ (reference sequence). The CDR3 sequence is 19 residues long. DNA of the CDR3: TGTGCCAGCAGCTTGGGGGGACAGGGCGGCTGTAACTTGGTCTACGAGCAGTACTTC. Protein: CASSLGGQGGCNLVYEQYF.

The V gene is TRBV2, the J gene TRBJ2-3, with D perhaps TRBD2 (6 bases). The CDR3 extends over 17 amino acids. Per the germline V gene, CDR1 is SNHLY and CDR2 is FYNNEI. V dropped 3 bases and J dropped 0 bases, with 16 bases sitting between them. CDR3 DNA sequence: TGTGCCAGCAGTGAGGGGGGAGCTAGCGCTAGCACAGATACGCAGTATTTT. This sequence encodes CASSEGGASASTDTQYF.

This sequence joins TRBV7-9 and TRBJ1-5, with TRBD1 matching 8 bases. CDR1 and CDR2 (germline): SEHNR, FQNEAQ (reference sequence). V was clipped by 0 bases and J by 0 bases; unmatched bases: 4. The CDR3 runs 17 residues. The CDR3 here is CASSLATGDYSNQPQHF. CDR3 nucleotide sequence: TGTGCCAGCAGCTTAGCGACAGGGGATTATAGCAATCAGCCCCAGCATTTT. Filled out from reference TRBV7-9 and TRBJ1-5, the complete variable domain reads DTGVSQNPRHKITKRGQNVTFRCDPISEHNRLYWYRQTLGQGPEFLTYFQNEAQLEKSRLLSDRFSAERPKGSFSTLEIQRTEQGDSAMYLCASSLATGDYSNQPQHFGDGTRLSIL.

The CDR3 sequence is CAISDYSGTSGGYGTDTQYF. The DNA of the CDR3 is TGTGCCATCAGTGACTATTCCGGGACTAGCGGTGGGTATGGCACAGATACGCAGTATTTT. This chain uses TRBV10-3 with TRBJ2-3, with 11 bases fitting TRBD2. Germline assignment: CDR1 ENHRY and CDR2 SYGVKD. This CDR3 contains 20 residues. V shed 3 bases, J shed 1 base, and the junction held 15 bases outside the gene matches.

The chain joins TRBV28 to TRBJ2-1; TRBD2 is a possible D gene (7 bases). V was trimmed by 7 bases and J by 2 bases, leaving 9 bases between them. The CDR3 sequence is 13 residues long. The V gene's germline CDR1 is MDHEN and CDR2 SYDVKM. The CDR3 here is CASIGGPYNEQFF. The CDR3 nucleotides read TGTGCCAGCATCGGGGGGCCCTACAATGAGCAGTTCTTC.

This rearrangement joins TRBV27 to TRBJ2-3, with 8 bases matching TRBD2. The CDR3 contains 14 residues. From germline, CDR1 is MNHEY and CDR2 SMNVEV (reference sequence). V dropped 6 bases and J dropped 6; count of bases not matched to a gene: 8. The CDR3 DNA sequence: TGTGCCAGCAGACTTGGGACTAGATCCGATACGCAGTATTTT. Translation: CASRLGTRSDTQYF.

The chain links TRBV4-2 to TRBJ2-1; 7 nucleotides align to TRBD2. Germline CDR1 is LGHNA and CDR2 is YNFKEQ. The CDR3 runs to 17 residues. V dropped 3 bases and J dropped 2; count of bases not matched to a gene: 10. The CDR3 DNA is TGTGCCAGCAGCCACCCACCCCAAGCGGGGCCCTACAATGAGCAGTTCTTC. It translates to CASSHPPQAGPYNEQFF.

V is TRBV7-2 and J is TRBJ2-5; 15 nucleotides match TRBD2. The CDR3 length is 18 residues. Germline V gene lookup returns CDR1 SGHTA and CDR2 FQGNSA. With V trimmed by 5 bases and J by 3 bases, 10 bases remained unmatched. CDR3 protein: CASSKGLAGGKFEETQYF. DNA for the CDR3: TGTGCCAGCAGCAAAGGACTAGCGGGAGGGAAGTTTGAAGAGACCCAGTACTTC.

The chain couples TRBV12-2 to TRBJ2-3; the tabulated D call, TRBD2, remains unverified against the DNA. TRBV12-2 has pseudogene status. This CDR3 is 18 amino acids long. The CDR3 spells CASRSRPGLAGPTDTQYF. The CDR3 DNA reads as TGTGCAAGTCGATCTCGTCCGGGACTAGCGGGCCCCACAGATACGCAGTATTTT.

The gene calls are TRBV19 and TRBJ2-7; 8 nucleotides match TRBD1. The CDR3 is 15 residues long. Germline CDR1 is LNHDA and CDR2 is SQIVND (reference sequence). After removal of 5 bases from V and 1 base from J, the junction contained 7 bases not matched to a gene. The CDR3 coding sequence is TGTGCCAGTAGTGTCCGGGACAGGATTTCCTACGAGCAGTACTTC. This gives the protein CASSVRDRISYEQYF.

V usage is TRBV11-2 and J usage is TRBJ2-3; a possible D gene is TRBD2 (6 bases). V was pared by 1 base and J by 8 bases, with 16 bases between. The CDR3 spans 15 residues. The germline gives CDR1 SGHAT, CDR2 FQNNGV. CDR3 in amino acids: CASSLGLVDDLTQYF. DNA of the CDR3: TGTGCCAGCAGCTTAGGACTAGTGGACGACCTTACGCAGTATTTT.

The rearrangement uses TRBV5-4 and TRBJ1-2; 9 positions agree with TRBD1. Germline V gene sequence: CDR1 SGHNT, CDR2 YYREEE (reference sequence). V shed 3 bases and J 5 bases; nucleotides not matched to a gene: 8. This CDR3 contains 15 residues. The CDR3 here is CASSYPTGGGYGYTF. The CDR3 DNA reads as TGTGCCAGCAGCTATCCCACAGGGGGCGGGTATGGCTACACCTTC.

The chain uses TRBV5-6 and TRBJ2-3; 9 nucleotides agree with TRBD2. V trimming: 2 bases; J trimming: 5 bases; junction bases outside the gene matches: 15. Looked up from germline, CDR1 is SGHDT and CDR2 is YYEEEE. The CDR3 is 18 residues long. For the CDR3, the DNA is TGTGCCAGCAGCTTTGGGGCTTCGCGGGAGGGCCGGAAAGATACGCAGTATTTT. Its protein product is CASSFGASREGRKDTQYF.

The chain has TRBV7-9 and TRBJ2-7; 8 bases line up with TRBD2. J lost 2 bases, V lost 5 bases, and 11 bases had no gene match. Per germline, CDR1 SEHNR and CDR2 FQNEAQ (reference sequence). This CDR3 contains 16 residues. The CDR3 is CASSPHRGLVTYEQYF. For the CDR3, the DNA is TGTGCCAGCAGCCCCCACCGGGGACTAGTGACCTACGAGCAGTACTTC.

The chain uses TRBV7-9 and TRBJ2-7; TRBD2 aligns across 8 bases. Per germline, CDR1 SEHNR and CDR2 FQNEAQ (reference sequence). The CDR3 contains 18 residues. V lost 5 bases and J lost 0; bases outside the gene matches: 15. In DNA form, the CDR3 reads TGTGCCAGCAGCGCCCACCCTCGCGGGAGGACACTCTCCTACGAGCAGTACTTC. Translation: CASSAHPRGRTLSYEQYF.

V and J are TRBV11-2 and TRBJ2-7; 9 nucleotides match TRBD1. CDR1 and CDR2 from the germline V gene are SGHAT and FQNNGV. Unmatched junction bases numbered 6, after V lost 0 bases and J lost 3 bases. This CDR3 comprises 16 residues. CDR3 nucleotide sequence: TGTGCCAGCAGCTTAGACGGCGGGACAGGGCGCTACGAGCAGTACTTC. Protein product: CASSLDGGTGRYEQYF.

This clone was counted between two and nine times. The V call is TRBV29-1, the J call TRBJ2-7; 8 nucleotides agree with TRBD1. The ends lost 3 bases at V and 5 bases at J; junction bases unmatched: 6. From germline, CDR1 is SQVTM and CDR2 ANQGSEA. This CDR3 contains 13 residues. CDR3 DNA sequence: TGCAGCGTTGACGCAGGGGGCAGGGACGAGCAGTACTTC. Amino acids: CSVDAGGRDEQYF.

V usage is TRBV10-3 and J usage is TRBJ2-5; TRBD2 agrees at 10 bases. This CDR3 is 15 amino acids long. Trimming cost V 7 bases and J 4 bases; bases outside gene matches: 9. Germline CDR1 and CDR2: ENHRY and SYGVKD. CDR3 nucleotides: TGTGCCATCAAGGGGGCTAGCGGGAGTGGAGAGACCCAGTACTTC. Protein product: CAIKGASGSGETQYF.

V and J are TRBV7-2 and TRBJ2-7; TRBD1 matches 8 bases. This CDR3 has 15 residues. The V gene end was trimmed by 8 bases and the J gene end by 5 bases; junction bases not matched to a gene: 14. Germline-derived CDR1 and CDR2 are SGHTA and FQGNSA. Written as DNA, the CDR3 is TGTGCCAGCGTTCCCAGGGGGCTAAAGTTCCACGAGCAGTACTTC. Protein: CASVPRGLKFHEQYF.